The clone carrying this TCR beta chain was seen a handful of times. Its matching antigen is unknown. This CDR3 is 15 amino acids long. Trimming cost V 1 base and J 5 bases, with 9 bases left between them. The germline gives CDR1 SGHTA, CDR2 FQGNSA. The entry originates in a study of cytomegalovirus exposure and HLA in healthy donors. Turning to the study itself: HLA-typed donors were the source of 90 million or so unique TCRs, which an early data release held. Study results and caveats: Cytomegalovirus status, reportedly, was diagnosed with high specificity and sensitivity by the classifier. Researchers left out some V segments, among them TRBV6-2 and TRBV6-3, as indistinguishable. A later analysis reported that several of the most significant clusters appeared to be linked to common viral pathogens, among them Epstein-Barr virus.

Amplification used 60 Vbeta primers and 13 Jbeta primers. Using immunoSEQ multiplex PCR, the repertoire was profiled, and TCRdb retains in-frame clones only, with some absent. Here the sample spans about 150,000 clones, over 65% being singletons. This rearrangement joins TRBV7-2 to TRBJ1-6; D perhaps matches TRBD1 (6 bases). The sample comprised PBMCs. The receptor was isolated from a man in his thirties or forties in good health and CMV-seronegative. CDR3 loop: CASSLGQGNNSPLHF. For the CDR3, the DNA is TGTGCCAGCAGCTTAGGTCAGGGGAATAATTCACCCCTCCACTTT.